This passage covers 32 T cell receptor beta chains from one sample sequenced in a study of shared clonotypes between healthy human individuals (dated by TCRdb to about 2020). Preparation of the library involved the immunoSEQ multiplex PCR assay. TCRdb's version of the immuneACCESS table is confined to in-frame rearrangements and falls short of the full clone set. An unresolved V gene accounts for under half of the shortfall where checked; the remainder is of unknown origin. Recorded for this sample are around 2.5 million clones; over 85% of them occurred a single time. The ten largest clonotypes hold 0.35% to 0.45% of the sample. The sequenced sample consisted of naive CD4+ T cells from PBMCs. The cell subset or site label for this specimen denotes: CD45RA+ positively selected. These receptors were collected from a man younger than 35 in good health. Some clones in this sample may be carry-over from other donors' samples.

The rearrangement uses TRBV18 and TRBJ2-7; 7 nucleotides match TRBD2. The germline V gene has CDR1 KGHSH and CDR2 LQKENI. Trimming at V came to 6 bases and at J to 5 bases, leaving 13 bases not matched to a gene. The CDR3 is made up of 15 amino acids. In nucleotides, the CDR3 is TGTGCCAGCTCCCCCCAACGGGAGGTTTTGAACGAGCAGTACTTC. It translates to CASSPQREVLNEQYF.

The chain has TRBV28 and TRBJ2-7; D not certain. Trimming shortened V by 9 bases and J by 3 bases, and 15 bases separated the two germline ends. The CDR3 covers 13 residues. Germline V gives CDR1 MDHEN, CDR2 SYDVKM. The CDR3 is CASTQPHLYEQYF. In DNA form, the CDR3 reads TGTGCCAGTACTCAACCACACCTCTACGAGCAGTACTTC. Looking up the rest from reference TRBV28 and TRBJ2-7 gives the full variable domain: DVKVTQSSRYLVKRTGEKVFLECVQDMDHENMFWYRQDPGLGLRLIYFSYDVKMKEKGDIPEGYSVSREKKERFSLILESASTNQTSMYLCASTQPHLYEQYFGPGTRLTVT.

The V gene is TRBV7-8, the J gene TRBJ2-7; D not certain. Germline CDR1 and CDR2: SGHVS and FQNEAQ. The V gene lost 5 bases and the J gene lost 5 bases, with 13 bases spanning the gap. CDR3 length: 13 amino acids. The CDR3 DNA reads TGTGCCAGCAGCCCTCTCTTCCGGGACGAGCAGTACTTC. The encoded protein is CASSPLFRDEQYF.

The chain recombines TRBV2 with TRBJ2-3; D remains unclear. The V gene lost 7 bases and the J gene lost 2 bases, with 10 bases spanning the gap. The CDR3 has 13 residues. Germline CDR1 and CDR2: SNHLY and FYNNEI. CDR3 nucleotides: TGTGCCAGCAACGGCTTCCCCACAGATACGCAGTATTTT. This codes for CASNGFPTDTQYF.

J is TRBJ1-1 and V is TRBV15, with a tentative D call TRBD1 (6 bases). The CDR3 loop spans 17 amino acids. V was pared by 0 bases and J by 0 bases, with 14 bases between. The V gene's germline CDR1 is LNHNV and CDR2 YYDKDF (reference sequence). The CDR3 sequence is CATSRDRRGAVNTEAFF. CDR3 sequence (DNA): TGTGCCACCAGCAGAGATCGGCGGGGGGCAGTGAACACTGAAGCTTTCTTT.

V is TRBV7-2 and J is TRBJ2-5; 8 positions match TRBD1. The V segment lost 0 bases and the J segment 5 bases; nucleotides outside the gene matches: 5. Per the germline V gene, CDR1 is SGHTA and CDR2 is FQGNSA. The CDR3 is 15 residues long. The CDR3 spells CASSLALNRGETQYF. CDR3 in DNA: TGTGCCAGCAGCTTAGCGCTTAACAGGGGGGAGACCCAGTACTTC.

The V call is TRBV6-5, the J call TRBJ2-5; no clear D. CDR3 size: 13 residues. CDR1 and CDR2 from the germline V gene are MNHEY and SVGAGI. Trimming stripped 1 base from V and 1 base from J, with 4 bases between. The CDR3 sequence is CASSYLSQETQYF. The CDR3 DNA sequence: TGTGCCAGCAGTTACTTATCCCAAGAGACCCAGTACTTC.

The chain links TRBV5-6 to TRBJ2-7; D is possibly TRBD1 (6 bases). V was clipped by 0 bases and J by 4 bases, with 11 bases between them. The CDR3 totals 14 residues. Germline V gives CDR1 SGHDT, CDR2 YYEEEE. The CDR3 loop reads CASSLDRERYEQYF. The CDR3 bases are TGTGCCAGCAGCTTGGACAGGGAACGTTACGAGCAGTACTTC. The full variable domain, in which reference TRBV5-6 and TRBJ2-7 provide the parts outside the CDR3, is DAGVTQSPTHLIKTRGQQVTLRCSPKSGHDTVSWYQQALGQGPQFIFQYYEEEERQRGNFPDRFSGHQFPNYSSELNVNALLLGDSALYLCASSLDRERYEQYFGPGTRLTVT.

This clone was counted a single time. V gene TRBV27 combines with J gene TRBJ2-7, with no clear D. The CDR3 sequence is 16 residues long. Trimming removed 0 bases at V and 0 bases at J, with 12 bases between. In germline, CDR1 is MNHEY, CDR2 SMNVEV (reference sequence). The CDR3 coding sequence is TGTGCCAGCAGTTTATCCGGACCCAGGAGCTCCTACGAGCAGTACTTC. Translated: CASSLSGPRSSYEQYF.

Written as DNA, the CDR3 is TGTGCCAGCAGCGTAGGTTTCACCACAGATACGCAGTATTTT. Its translation: CASSVGFTTDTQYF. The chain recombines TRBV9 with TRBJ2-3; D ambiguous. Trimming left V 0 bases short and J 2 bases short, with 7 bases between. The germline V gene has CDR1 SGDLS and CDR2 YYNGEE. The CDR3 length is 14 residues.

The CDR3 nucleotides read TGTGCCAGCAGCCTACAGGGGTTCTATGGCTACACCTTC. Translation: CASSLQGFYGYTF. The V call is TRBV5-6, the J call TRBJ1-2; 7 bases map to TRBD1. The CDR3 runs to 13 residues. The junction had 4 bases not matched to a gene; V was cut back by 4 bases and J by 4 bases. In germline, CDR1 is SGHDT, CDR2 YYEEEE.

A note on this clone: Other DNA sequences from this sample encode an identical CDR3 as well. The V call is TRBV28, the J call TRBJ2-3; D may be TRBD1 (6 bases). Looked up from germline, CDR1 is MDHEN and CDR2 is SYDVKM. Trimming took off 2 bases at V and 6 bases at J, with 9 bases between the two ends. CDR3 size: 13 residues. CDR3 bases: TGTGCCAGCAGTTTACAGGGGTCCGATACGCAGTATTTT. It yields the protein CASSLQGSDTQYF.

This clone has only one observation. This chain links TRBV27 with TRBJ2-1; TRBD2 aligns across 9 bases. After removal of 7 bases from V and 3 bases from J, the junction contained 4 bases not matched to a gene. The CDR3 covers 14 residues. Germline V gene lookup returns CDR1 MNHEY and CDR2 SMNVEV (reference sequence). Here the CDR3 DNA reads TGTGCCAGCAACAGCGGGAGGTTCTACAATGAGCAGTTCTTC. It yields the protein CASNSGRFYNEQFF.

The rearrangement uses TRBV28 and TRBJ1-5; tentative D call: TRBD1 (5 bases). This CDR3 is 15 amino acids long. Trimming removed 4 bases from V and 5 bases from J, with 15 bases in between. Germline V gives CDR1 MDHEN, CDR2 SYDVKM. The CDR3 region has the DNA TGTGCCAGCAGTTCCCCGGTGTTCAGGGATCAGCCCCAGCATTTT. Encoded protein: CASSSPVFRDQPQHF.

This clone came up a few times. V and J are TRBV2 and TRBJ2-2; D remains ambiguous. The V gene's germline CDR1 is SNHLY and CDR2 FYNNEI. CDR3 size: 11 residues. The CDR3 bases are TGTGCGACGGCGGTCCCCGGGGAGCTGTTTTTT. It codes for CATAVPGELFF.

This rearrangement joins TRBV7-8 to TRBJ2-1; D is unclear. The CDR3 contains 15 residues. Germline CDR1 SGHVS, CDR2 FQNEAQ. V was cut by 4 bases and J by 3 bases, with 13 bases left in between. CDR3 region: CASSWGGVNYNEQFF. Here the CDR3 DNA reads TGTGCCAGCAGCTGGGGTGGGGTTAACTACAATGAGCAGTTCTTC.

V is TRBV19 and J is TRBJ2-5; D gene unclear. The V gene's germline CDR1 is LNHDA and CDR2 SQIVND (reference sequence). The CDR3 contains 14 residues. Trimming took off 7 bases at V and 2 bases at J, with 14 bases between the two ends. CDR3 DNA sequence: TGTGCCAGTACCCCAGACATACGGCAAGAGACCCAGTACTTC. Its translation: CASTPDIRQETQYF. The full variable domain, rest sourced from reference TRBV19 and TRBJ2-5, is DGGITQSPKYLFRKEGQNVTLSCEQNLNHDAMYWYRQDPGQGLRLIYYSQIVNDFQKGDIAEGYSVSREKKESFPLTVTSAQKNPTAFYLCASTPDIRQETQYFGPGTRLLVL.

The rearrangement uses TRBV5-4 and TRBJ2-7; 7 bases fit TRBD2. The CDR3 length is 14 residues. The J segment lost 5 bases and the V segment lost 4 bases, leaving 9 bases of the junction unmatched. Germline loops: CDR1 SGHNT, CDR2 YYREEE (reference sequence). This CDR3 reads CASSPGLDGDEQYF. CDR3 DNA: TGTGCCAGCAGCCCCGGACTAGATGGTGACGAGCAGTACTTC.

The rearrangement uses TRBV27 and TRBJ1-1; 7 nucleotides align to TRBD1. This CDR3 spans 16 amino acids. V lost 6 bases to trimming and J lost 6 bases; unmatched junction nucleotides: 16. Germline V gene data show CDR1 as MNHEY and CDR2 as SMNVEV (reference sequence). Here the CDR3 reads CASSPRETGRFSEAFF. The CDR3 DNA follows: TGTGCCAGCAGCCCAAGAGAGACAGGGAGGTTTTCTGAAGCTTTCTTT.

On this clone: Other DNA sequences in the same sample also yield this CDR3. V usage is TRBV18 and J usage is TRBJ2-7; 10 nucleotides agree with TRBD1. Germline lookup yields CDR1 KGHSH and CDR2 LQKENI. The CDR3 totals 14 residues. V dropped 6 bases and J dropped 6; count of bases not matched to a gene: 8. The CDR3: CASSPTTGGSEQYF. CDR3 bases: TGTGCCAGCTCCCCGACGACAGGGGGCTCCGAGCAGTACTTC.

This clone was seen once. The rearrangement uses TRBV5-6 and TRBJ1-3; 7 bases are a match to TRBD1. With V trimmed by 0 bases and J by 4 bases, 10 bases remained unmatched. Germline CDR1 reads SGHDT; CDR2 reads YYEEEE. The CDR3 contains 17 residues. The CDR3 coding sequence is TGTGCCAGCAGCTTGGTGGCAAACAGGGGATTGGGAAACACCATATATTTT. This codes for CASSLVANRGLGNTIYF.

The chain has TRBV11-1 and TRBJ2-7; 10 bases match TRBD2. Germline CDR1 SGHAT, CDR2 FQDESV (reference sequence). This CDR3 comprises 18 residues. J gave up 5 bases and V 2 bases, and 15 bases lay outside the gene matches. The CDR3 DNA is TGTGCCAGCAGCTTATCGGGACTATATAGCGGGAGGTTCGACGAGCAGTACTTC. This encodes CASSLSGLYSGRFDEQYF.

The chain couples TRBV14 to TRBJ2-7, with D uncertain. The germline V gene has CDR1 SGHDN and CDR2 FVKESK. The CDR3 covers 15 residues. Trimming pared 6 bases from V and 0 bases from J, leaving 15 bases between. DNA of the CDR3: TGTGCCAGCAGTTTAAGCGCGTCCTACTCCTACGAGCAGTACTTC. Translation: CASSLSASYSYEQYF.

The rearrangement links TRBV7-2 to TRBJ2-5, with 7 positions matching TRBD2. Germline-derived CDR1 and CDR2 are SGHTA and FQGNSA. This CDR3 spans 16 amino acids. Losses at the gene ends were 3 bases for V and 5 bases for J; bases not matched to a gene: 12. CDR3 loop: CASSLYSGIVGETQYF. The DNA of the CDR3 is TGTGCCAGCAGCTTGTACAGCGGGATAGTCGGGGAGACCCAGTACTTC.

A few counts support this clone. The rearrangement links TRBV28 to TRBJ1-2, with D unresolved. V lost 8 bases to trimming and J lost 5 bases, with 9 bases between them. The CDR3 consists of 11 residues. The germline V gene has CDR1 MDHEN and CDR2 SYDVKM. CDR3 bases: TGTGCCAGCCACTCTCGGTATGGCTACACCTTC. This sequence encodes CASHSRYGYTF.

V is TRBV5-1 and J is TRBJ2-1; D ambiguous. The CDR3 has 15 amino acids. V dropped 2 bases and J dropped 2 bases, with 11 bases sitting between them. From germline, CDR1 is SGHRS and CDR2 YFSETQ. CDR3 sequence reads: CASSFGGTAYNEQFF. The CDR3 DNA is TGCGCCAGCAGCTTTGGTGGAACAGCCTACAATGAGCAGTTCTTC.

The J gene is TRBJ2-2, the V gene TRBV7-2, with TRBD2 identical over 7 bases. CDR1 and CDR2 (germline): SGHTA, FQGNSA. Trimming at V came to 5 bases and at J to 3 bases, leaving 6 bases not matched to a gene. The CDR3 extends over 15 amino acids. This CDR3 is CASSPSGIDTGELFF. CDR3 sequence (DNA): TGTGCCAGCAGCCCAAGCGGGATCGACACCGGGGAGCTGTTTTTT.

V usage is TRBV15 and J usage is TRBJ2-1, with unresolved D. The CDR3 is 13 amino acids. V was cut by 1 base and J by 9 bases, with 10 bases left in between. Germline values: CDR1 LNHNV, CDR2 YYDKDF (reference sequence). DNA for the CDR3: TGTGCCACCAGCAGAGGAAGGGTATCTGAGCAGTTCTTC. Encoded protein: CATSRGRVSEQFF.

This chain joins TRBV7-8 and TRBJ2-7; possibly TRBD2 for D (6 bases). The CDR3 has 14 amino acids. From germline, CDR1 is SGHVS and CDR2 FQNEAQ. V shed 5 bases and J shed 6 bases, with 17 bases lying between them. CDR3: CASSAREWGFEQYF. CDR3 bases: TGTGCCAGCAGCGCCCGGGAGTGGGGGTTCGAGCAGTACTTC.

This clone has a single count. The J gene is TRBJ1-5, the V gene TRBV19; unclear D gene. The V gene lost 2 bases and the J gene lost 11 bases, with 13 bases spanning the gap. The CDR3 length is 13 residues. Germline V gives CDR1 LNHDA, CDR2 SQIVND (reference sequence). The CDR3 here is CASSIFIKTSQHF. The CDR3, as DNA: TGTGCCAGTAGTATATTCATCAAAACGTCCCAGCATTTT.

This sequence joins TRBV15 and TRBJ1-4; D is perhaps TRBD1 (5 bases). The germline V gene encodes CDR1 LNHNV and CDR2 YYDKDF (reference sequence). V was shortened by 5 bases and J by 10 bases, with 23 bases between the two germline ends. The CDR3 runs 16 residues. The chain's CDR3 is CATSLGGGQGLGKLFF. The CDR3 coding sequence is TGTGCCACCAGCCTAGGAGGTGGGCAGGGTTTAGGAAAACTGTTTTTT.

This chain joins TRBV6-1 and TRBJ1-1; D is ambiguous. The CDR3 is made up of 10 amino acids. In germline, CDR1 is MNHNS, CDR2 SASEGT. V was clipped by 8 bases and J by 4 bases, with 5 bases between them. The CDR3 DNA reads as TGTGCCAGCCGGATCACTGAAGCTTTCTTT. Its protein product is CASRITEAFF.